A single sample is the source of the 2 T cell receptor beta chains below, sequenced in a study of CD8+ T cells in alopecia areata. This sample's treatment: oral pan-JAK inhibitor, 5-10 mg twice daily. In each case, RNA was isolated and then reverse transcribed into cDNA as the sequencing template. Only in-frame clones appear in the TCRdb table, and some are missing; sequencing was by immunoSEQ multiplex PCR. The sample holds roughly 200,000 clones; 35% to 40% are singletons and the top ten take about 0.48%. The sample was CD4+ T cells sorted from blood, taken between weeks 30 and 35, from a patient treated with tofacitinib. These TCRs come from a human donor with alopecia areata.

The sample holds a few counts of this clone. V is TRBV20-1 and J is TRBJ2-7, with unresolved D. Germline values: CDR1 DFQATT, CDR2 SNEGSKA (reference sequence). CDR3 length: 11 residues. Between the trimmed V and J ends, which lost 4 bases and 4 bases, there was a span of 8 bases. The CDR3 coding sequence is TGCAGTGCTACCATGCGTTACGAGCAGTACTTC. Translating it yields CSATMRYEQYF.

There are a few counts of this clone. The chain recombines TRBV5-1 with TRBJ1-6; 7 bases fit TRBD1. V gave up 2 bases and J gave up 6 bases; unmatched junction bases: 5. The germline CDR1 and CDR2 sequences are SGHRS and YFSETQ. This CDR3 is 15 amino acids long. The CDR3 sequence is CASSFGQEINSPLHF. CDR3 coding DNA: TGCGCCAGCAGCTTCGGACAGGAAATTAATTCACCCCTCCACTTT.